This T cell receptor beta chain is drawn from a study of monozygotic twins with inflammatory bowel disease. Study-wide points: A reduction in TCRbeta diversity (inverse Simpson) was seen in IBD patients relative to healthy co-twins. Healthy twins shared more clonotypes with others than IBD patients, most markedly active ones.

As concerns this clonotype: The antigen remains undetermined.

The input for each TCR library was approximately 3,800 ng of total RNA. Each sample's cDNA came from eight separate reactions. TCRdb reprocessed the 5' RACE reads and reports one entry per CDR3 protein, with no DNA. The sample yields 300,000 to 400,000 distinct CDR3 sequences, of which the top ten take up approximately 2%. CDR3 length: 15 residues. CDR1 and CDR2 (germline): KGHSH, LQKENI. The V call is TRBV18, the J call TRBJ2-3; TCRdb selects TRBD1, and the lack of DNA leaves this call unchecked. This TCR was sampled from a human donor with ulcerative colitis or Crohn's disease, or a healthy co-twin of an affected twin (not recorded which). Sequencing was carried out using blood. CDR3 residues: CASSPRQGAADTQYF.